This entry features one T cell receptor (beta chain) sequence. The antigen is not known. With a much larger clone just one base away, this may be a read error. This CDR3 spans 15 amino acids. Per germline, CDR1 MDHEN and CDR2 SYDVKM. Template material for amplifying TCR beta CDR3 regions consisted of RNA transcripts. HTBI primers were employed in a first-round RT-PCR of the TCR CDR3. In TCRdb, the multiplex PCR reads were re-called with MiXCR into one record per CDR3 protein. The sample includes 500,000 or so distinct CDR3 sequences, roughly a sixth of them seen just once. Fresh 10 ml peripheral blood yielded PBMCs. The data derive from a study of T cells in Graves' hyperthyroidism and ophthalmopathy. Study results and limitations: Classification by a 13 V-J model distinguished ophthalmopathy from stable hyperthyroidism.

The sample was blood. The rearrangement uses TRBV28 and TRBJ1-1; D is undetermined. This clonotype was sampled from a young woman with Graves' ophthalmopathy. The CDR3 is CASNSDREVSTKAFF. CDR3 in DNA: TGTGCCAGCAACTCGGACCGGGAGGTGTCCACTAAAGCTTTCTTT.